This T cell receptor beta chain came from a study of CD4 T cells in relation to SARS-CoV-2 and coronaviruses. About the research overall: Crossreactive spike epitopes shared across donors were mapped to their HLA restriction.

Assay: immunoSEQ multiplex PCR; the TCRdb copy retains only in-frame clones and omits some. Seen here are roughly 20,000 clones, around four fifths observed once, and the top ten hold about 20%. Unexposed donor CD4+ T cells date from about 2010-2018, before the COVID-19 pandemic. CD4+ T cells were isolated from the cells after about 11 days of culture. Comment on this clone: Its antigen is still unknown.

The CDR3 is 12 residues long. The germline V gene has CDR1 LNHDA and CDR2 SQIVND (reference sequence). Trimming stripped 3 bases from V and 1 base from J, with 3 bases between. Sequenced sample: CD4+ T cells from PBMCs, cultured in vitro. The TCR was taken from a human donor in good health. This chain connects TRBV19 to TRBJ2-5; D is unresolved. CDR3 sequence reads: CASSIGQETQYF. Here the CDR3 DNA reads TGTGCCAGTAGTATCGGCCAAGAGACCCAGTACTTC.